Listed below are T cell receptor beta chains from one sample, sequenced in a study of blood T cell repertoires in COVID-19. The table came from immunoSEQ multiplex PCR; TCRdb's copy has only in-frame clones and leaves some out. The sample has around 320,000 clones, 90% seen once. The sequencing sample was made of PBMCs or T cells enriched from blood (not recorded which). The source of these receptors is a woman in her thirties who had been exposed to COVID-19. The CDR3 runs from the conserved cysteine through the conserved F or W. D genes are given only for firm matches. Size tells how often a clone was seen (once, few, many) or the class of an expanded clone, and some rows leave it out.

d_gene	abundance	v_gene	j_gene	CDR3nt	CDR3aa
.	.	TRBV6-1	TRBJ1-3	TGTGCCAGCAGTGAAATCGCCGACTTATCTGGAAACACCATATATTTT	CASSEIADLSGNTIYF
.	.	TRBV27	TRBJ1-1	TGTGCCAGCAGTACCCACAGGAACACTGAAGCTTTCTTT	CASSTHRNTEAFF
TRBD1	few	TRBV7-9	TRBJ1-2	TGTGCCAGCAGCTTGATCGGACAGGAGGGGGCTAACTATGGCTACACCTTC	CASSLIGQEGANYGYTF
TRBD1	few	TRBV2	TRBJ1-1	TGTGCCAGCAGTAAACGGACAGGGGGCAACACTGAAGCTTTCTTT	CASSKRTGGNTEAFF
.	.	TRBV29-1	TRBJ2-3	TGCAGCGTTGCCAGGGCTTATCCCTCTAGCACAGATACGCAGTATTTT	CSVARAYPSSTDTQYF
TRBD1	.	TRBV5-1	TRBJ1-6	TGCGCCAGCAGCTTTGGACAGGGGGTTCCCTACTCCTATAATTCACCCCTCCACTTT	CASSFGQGVPYSYNSPLHF
TRBD1	.	TRBV12-3/TRBV12-4	TRBJ1-1	TGTGCCAGCAGTGACAGGGGCTCTGAAGCTTTCTTT	CASSDRGSEAFF
.	.	TRBV18	TRBJ1-2	TGTGCCAGCTCACCACCGTCCAGGGCCAACTATGGCTACACCTTC	CASSPPSRANYGYTF
TRBD1	.	TRBV14	TRBJ1-1	TGTGCCAGCAGCCAAGTCCCCAGGGGGCGTTCGTACACTGAAGCTTTCTTT	CASSQVPRGRSYTEAFF
TRBD1	.	TRBV5-1	TRBJ1-1	TGCGCCAGCACCCCTGGTGGGACAGAGAACACTGAAGCTTTCTTT	CASTPGGTENTEAFF
TRBD1	.	TRBV7-9	TRBJ1-6	TGTGCCAGCAGCCCACGTGAGGGGGCGCGGCGCTCACCCCTCCACTTT	CASSPREGARRSPLHF
TRBD1	.	TRBV6-1	TRBJ2-6	TGTGCCAGCAGGGAACAGGGGTTTTATGGGGCCAACGTCCTGACTTTC	CASREQGFYGANVLTF
.	.	TRBV21-1	TRBJ1-1	TGTGCCAGCAGCAAATCTCCCGACAGGATCAACACTGAAGCTTTCTTT	CASSKSPDRINTEAFF
.	.	TRBV19	TRBJ1-5	TGTGCCAGTAGTAACCACAGGAATAGCAATCAGCCCCAGCATTTT	CASSNHRNSNQPQHF
TRBD2	.	TRBV5-1	TRBJ2-5	TGCGCCAGCAGCTTAGGTGGGGGGGACCAAGAGACCCAGTACTTC	CASSLGGGDQETQYF
TRBD1	.	TRBV9	TRBJ2-5	TGTGCCAGCAGCTCCGGGACAGGGTTAGAGACCCAGTACTTC	CASSSGTGLETQYF
TRBD1	.	TRBV6-6	TRBJ1-5	TGTGCCAGCAGTCCCAGGGGGCGCGGCAGGAGCAATCAGCCCCAGCATTTT	CASSPRGRGRSNQPQHF
.	.	TRBV24-1	TRBJ1-2	TGTGCCACCAGTGATACAGATGGCTACACCTTC	CATSDTDGYTF
TRBD2	.	TRBV11-1	TRBJ2-5	TGTGCCAGCAGCCCCACTAGCGGGGAAACAGGAGAGACCCAGTACTTC	CASSPTSGETGETQYF
.	.	TRBV10-2	TRBJ1-1	TGCGCCAGTCATAGGGCCAGGGCGGCGGATGCTTTCTTT	CASHRARAADAFF
TRBD1	.	TRBV5-1	TRBJ1-3	TGCGCCAGCAGCTTGGGCCAGGGGGTTGGAAACACCATATATTTT	CASSLGQGVGNTIYF